This TCR beta chain was sequenced in a study of post-analysis software for immune sequencing data. Overall study findings and caveats: Compared with controls, patients had more of about five TRBV segments, including TRBV5-6, TRBV5-1 and TRBV20-1.

This clonotype was recorded a few times. No antigen is known for it. Prepared TCR beta cDNA libraries contained unique molecular identifiers. Researchers reported 550,000 or so cDNA molecules coming from approximately 1 to 10 million T cells. In TCRdb, the PCR reads were re-called with MiXCR into one record per CDR3 protein. The repertoire holds approximately 630,000 distinct CDR3 sequences, with more than 50% as singletons. This CDR3 is built from 14 residues. Germline CDR1 SQVTM, CDR2 ANQGSEA. The trim removed 7 bases at V and 10 bases at J, leaving 13 bases unmatched. This sequence joins TRBV29-1 and TRBJ1-4; 9 bases are shared with TRBD1. The sequence was collected from a girl aged 2-10 years with multiple sclerosis. Sequenced: blood. The CDR3 bases are TGCAGCGGCTTGATCCCGGGACAGGGAACAAAACTGTTTTTT. Its translation: CSGLIPGQGTKLFF.